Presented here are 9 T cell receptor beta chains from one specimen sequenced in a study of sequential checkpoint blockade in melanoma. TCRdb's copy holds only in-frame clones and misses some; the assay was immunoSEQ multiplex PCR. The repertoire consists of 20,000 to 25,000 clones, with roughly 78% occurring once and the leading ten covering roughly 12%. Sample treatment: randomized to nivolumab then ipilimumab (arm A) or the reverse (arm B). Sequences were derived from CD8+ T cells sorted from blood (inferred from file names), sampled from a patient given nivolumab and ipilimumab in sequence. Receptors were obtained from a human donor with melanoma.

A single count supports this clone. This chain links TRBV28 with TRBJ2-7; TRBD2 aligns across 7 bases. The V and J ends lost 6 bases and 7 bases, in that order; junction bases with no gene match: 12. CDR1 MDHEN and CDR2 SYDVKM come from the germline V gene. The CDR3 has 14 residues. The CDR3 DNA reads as TGTGCCAGCAGAAATGGGGGGGAGGGCCATGAGCAGTACTTC. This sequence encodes CASRNGGEGHEQYF.

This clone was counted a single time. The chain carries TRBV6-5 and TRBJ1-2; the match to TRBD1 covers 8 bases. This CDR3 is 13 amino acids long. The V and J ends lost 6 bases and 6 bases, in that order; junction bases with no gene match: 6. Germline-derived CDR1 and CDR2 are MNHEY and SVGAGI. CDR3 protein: CASRRTGSNGYTF. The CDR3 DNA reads TGTGCCAGCAGAAGGACAGGGTCTAATGGCTACACCTTC.

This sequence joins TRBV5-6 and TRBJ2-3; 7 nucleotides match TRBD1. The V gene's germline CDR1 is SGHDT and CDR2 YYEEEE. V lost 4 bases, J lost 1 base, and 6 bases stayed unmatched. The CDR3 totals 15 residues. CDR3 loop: CASSRGGQGTDTQYF. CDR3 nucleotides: TGTGCCAGCAGCCGAGGTGGACAGGGCACAGATACGCAGTATTTT.

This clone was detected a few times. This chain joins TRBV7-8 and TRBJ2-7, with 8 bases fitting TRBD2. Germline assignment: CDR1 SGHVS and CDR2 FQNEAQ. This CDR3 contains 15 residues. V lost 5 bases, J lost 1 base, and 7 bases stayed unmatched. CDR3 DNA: TGTGCCAGCAGCCCAACTAGCGGCCTATCCTACGAGCAGTACTTC. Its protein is CASSPTSGLSYEQYF. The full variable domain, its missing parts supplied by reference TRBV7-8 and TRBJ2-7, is GAGVSQSPRYKVAKRGQDVALRCDPISGHVSLFWYQQALGQGPEFLTYFQNEAQLDKSGLPSDRFFAERPEGSVSTLKIQRTQQEDSAVYLCASSPTSGLSYEQYFGPGTRLTVT.

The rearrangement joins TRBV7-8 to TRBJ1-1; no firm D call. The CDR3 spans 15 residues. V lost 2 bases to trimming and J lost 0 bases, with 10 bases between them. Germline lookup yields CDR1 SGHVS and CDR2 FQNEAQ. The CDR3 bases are TGTGCCAGCAGCTTAAGACAAATGTTGAACACTGAAGCTTTCTTT. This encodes CASSLRQMLNTEAFF.

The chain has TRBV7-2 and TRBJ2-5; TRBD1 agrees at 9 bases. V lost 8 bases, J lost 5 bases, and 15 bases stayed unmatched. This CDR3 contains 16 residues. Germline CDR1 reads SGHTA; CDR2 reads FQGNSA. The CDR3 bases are TGTGCCAGCGGTTTCCCGACAGGGGGGGCATCGGAGACCCAGTACTTC. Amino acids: CASGFPTGGASETQYF.

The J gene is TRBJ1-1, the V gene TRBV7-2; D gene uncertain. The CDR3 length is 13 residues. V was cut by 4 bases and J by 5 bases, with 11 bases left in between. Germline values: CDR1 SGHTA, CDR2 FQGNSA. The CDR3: CASSSQVLTEAFF. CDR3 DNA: TGTGCCAGCAGCTCCCAGGTCTTAACTGAAGCTTTCTTT. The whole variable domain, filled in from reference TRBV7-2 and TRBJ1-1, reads GAGVSQSPSNKVTEKGKDVELRCDPISGHTALYWYRQSLGQGLEFLIYFQGNSAPDKSGLPSDRFSAERTGGSVSTLTIQRTQQEDSAVYLCASSSQVLTEAFFGQGTRLTVV.

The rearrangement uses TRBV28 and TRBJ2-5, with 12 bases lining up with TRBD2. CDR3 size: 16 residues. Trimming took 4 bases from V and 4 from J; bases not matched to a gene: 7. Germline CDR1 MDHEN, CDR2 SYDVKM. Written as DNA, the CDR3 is TGTGCCAGCAGTTCACGAGGGACTAGCGGGCTAGAGACCCAGTACTTC. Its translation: CASSSRGTSGLETQYF.

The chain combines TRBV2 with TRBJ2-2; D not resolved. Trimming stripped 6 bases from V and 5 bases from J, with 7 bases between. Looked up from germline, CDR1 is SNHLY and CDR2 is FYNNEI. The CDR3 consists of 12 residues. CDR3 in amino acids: CASRVSTGELFF. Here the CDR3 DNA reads TGTGCCAGCAGGGTCAGTACCGGGGAGCTGTTTTTT.